The 25 T cell receptor beta chains presented below share a single source sample, sequenced in a study of naive and memory T cell subsets. General study results and limits: Possibly reflecting memory cells re-expressing CD45RA, a few larger clonotypes occurred in naive repertoires, especially CD8.

Two oligonucleotides, mixed equimolar, formed the beta constant-region primer covering TRBC1 and TRBC2. The ligated cDNA underwent four PCR rounds using SP2 and nested alpha and beta constant-region primers. TCRdb re-called the UMI-ligation and nested PCR reads through MiXCR, storing one row per CDR3 protein. Of about 150,000 distinct CDR3 sequences listed, 22% are singletons. Their antigens are not known. Material: naive CD4+ T cells from blood. All receptors come from a human donor in good health.

The gene calls are TRBV20-1 and TRBJ1-5; D call uncertain. The germline V and J ends were trimmed by 2 bases and 4 bases, with 15 bases remaining between them. This CDR3 has 15 amino acids. The germline CDR1 and CDR2 sequences are DFQATT and SNEGSKA (reference sequence). CDR3 sequence: CSARRSPAPNQPQHF. DNA for the CDR3: TGCAGTGCTAGACGGTCCCCGGCCCCTAATCAGCCCCAGCATTTT.

The J gene is TRBJ1-5, the V gene TRBV20-1, with 7 bases identical to TRBD1. The CDR3 is 13 amino acids. V shed 3 bases and J 6 bases; nucleotides not matched to a gene: 5. Per the germline V gene, CDR1 is DFQATT and CDR2 is SNEGSKA (reference sequence). CDR3 in amino acids: CSASQGVGQPQHF. In DNA form, the CDR3 reads TGCAGTGCTAGCCAGGGGGTCGGTCAGCCCCAGCATTTT.

This chain uses TRBV7-2 with TRBJ1-6; TRBD1 matches 8 bases. The CDR3 runs to 14 residues. Per germline, CDR1 SGHTA and CDR2 FQGNSA. V trimming: 5 bases; J trimming: 8 bases; junction bases outside the gene matches: 5. For the CDR3, the DNA is TGTGCCAGCAGCCTGACAGGGGCGTATTCACCCCTCCACTTT. Its translation is CASSLTGAYSPLHF.

The chain combines TRBV12-3 or TRBV12-4 with TRBJ2-7; possibly TRBD2 for D (6 bases). V was clipped by 1 base and J by 3 bases, with 10 bases between them. This CDR3 has 14 amino acids. CDR3 in amino acids: CASSLGGTFYEQYF. For the CDR3, the DNA is TGTGCCAGCAGTTTAGGGGGGACTTTCTACGAGCAGTACTTC.

At least ten counts were recorded for this clonotype. The chain employs TRBV27 and TRBJ2-7; no reliable D call. Trimming stripped 7 bases from V and 3 bases from J, with 10 bases between. CDR3 length: 12 amino acids. Germline V gene lookup returns CDR1 MNHEY and CDR2 SMNVEV (reference sequence). The CDR3: CASIAAVYEQYF. In DNA, the CDR3 is TGTGCCAGCATCGCAGCTGTCTACGAGCAGTACTTC.

The V and J genes are TRBV29-1 and TRBJ1-1, with TRBD1 matching 7 bases. V was pared by 6 bases and J by 0 bases, with 4 bases of the junction left unmatched. The CDR3 covers 13 residues. Germline lookup yields CDR1 SQVTM and CDR2 ANQGSEA. This chain's CDR3 is CSVVQGLNTEAFF. For the CDR3, the DNA is TGCAGCGTCGTACAGGGGTTGAACACTGAAGCTTTCTTT.

The chain is built from TRBV14 and TRBJ2-5; D possibly uses TRBD1 or TRBD2 (5 bases each). This CDR3 comprises 11 residues. Trimming removed 4 bases from V and 6 bases from J, with 6 bases in between. Germline CDR1 and CDR2: SGHDN and FVKESK. The CDR3 loop reads CASSRGKTQYF. The CDR3 coding sequence is TGTGCCAGCAGCCGGGGGAAGACCCAGTACTTC.

In regard to this clonotype: At one end, the junction sequence differs from germline, possibly due to a read error. The chain employs TRBV25-1 and TRBJ2-1, with D tentatively TRBD1 or TRBD2 (5 bases each). Looked up from germline, CDR1 is MGHDK and CDR2 is SYGVNS. This CDR3 spans 10 amino acids. The CDR3 loop reads CASRGVGMVF. The CDR3 nucleotides read TGTGCCAGCCGAGGGGTGGGGATGGTCTTC.

The CDR3 spells CSARVQGALLYGYTF. CDR3 in DNA: TGCAGTGCTAGAGTACAGGGGGCGCTTCTCTATGGCTACACCTTC. The genes are TRBV20-1 and TRBJ1-2, with 9 bases lining up with TRBD1. Looked up from germline, CDR1 is DFQATT and CDR2 is SNEGSKA (reference sequence). The V and J ends lost 1 base and 4 bases, in that order; junction bases with no gene match: 7. CDR3 size: 15 residues.

The rearrangement uses TRBV28 and TRBJ1-6, with 9 bases fitting TRBD1. Germline CDR1 and CDR2: MDHEN and SYDVKM. J was trimmed by 7 bases and V by 7 bases; bases with no gene match: 8. The CDR3 spans 15 residues. The CDR3 loop is CASTRRQGENSPLHF. The DNA for the CDR3 is TGTGCCAGCACCCGTCGACAGGGGGAAAATTCACCCCTCCACTTT.

In DNA form, the CDR3 reads TGCGCCAGCAGCCAAGAGACGGGGGCGGGCACAGATACGCAGTATTTT. It yields the protein CASSQETGAGTDTQYF. J is TRBJ2-3 and V is TRBV4-3; perhaps D is TRBD1 or TRBD2 (6 bases each). Germline V CDR1 and CDR2: LGHNA, YSLEER. V dropped 0 bases and J dropped 1 base, with 11 bases sitting between them. The length of the CDR3 is 16 residues.

The gene calls are TRBV20-1 and TRBJ2-1, with D tentatively TRBD1 (6 bases). The CDR3 has 12 residues. Trimming removed 5 bases from V and 12 bases from J, with 17 bases in between. Germline V gene sequence: CDR1 DFQATT, CDR2 SNEGSKA (reference sequence). Here the CDR3 reads CSAEDRLFGQFF. In nucleotides, the CDR3 is TGCAGTGCTGAGGACAGATTATTTGGGCAGTTCTTC.

V and J are TRBV20-1 and TRBJ1-1; D is ambiguous. Trimming pared 2 bases from V and 11 bases from J, leaving 21 bases between. Germline V gene lookup returns CDR1 DFQATT and CDR2 SNEGSKA (reference sequence). The CDR3 covers 14 residues. As DNA, the CDR3 is TGCAGTGCTAGAAACGGGCCCTCTCTTGATCAGGCTTTCTTT. This codes for CSARNGPSLDQAFF.

CDR3 amino acids: CSATRHGGDNQPQHF. For the CDR3, the DNA is TGCAGTGCTACCAGACATGGAGGTGACAATCAGCCCCAGCATTTT. The gene calls are TRBV20-1 and TRBJ1-5; D remains ambiguous. Germline CDR1 and CDR2: DFQATT and SNEGSKA (reference sequence). Trimming cost V 4 bases and J 3 bases, with 16 bases left between them. The CDR3 length is 15 residues.

This clonotype was seen more than once but under ten times. This rearrangement joins TRBV7-9 to TRBJ2-7; tentatively, D is TRBD1 (5 bases). The CDR3 spans 13 residues. Deletions cut 4 bases from V and 2 bases from J, with 9 bases between. Germline CDR1 and CDR2: SEHNR and FQNEAQ (reference sequence). The DNA of the CDR3 is TGTGCCAGCAGCTGGACAAAACCCTACGAGCAGTACTTC. This codes for CASSWTKPYEQYF. Full variable domain (remainder filled in from reference TRBV7-9 and TRBJ2-7): DTGVSQNPRHKITKRGQNVTFRCDPISEHNRLYWYRQTLGQGPEFLTYFQNEAQLEKSRLLSDRFSAERPKGSFSTLEIQRTEQGDSAMYLCASSWTKPYEQYFGPGTRLTVT.

This clonotype was detected a few times. The V call is TRBV6-6, the J call TRBJ1-1, with D maybe TRBD1 (5 bases). CDR1 is MNHNY and CDR2 is SVGAGI in the germline V gene (reference sequence). The CDR3 consists of 15 residues. The V end was cut by 0 bases, the J end by 3 bases, with 11 bases between. The CDR3 is CASSYSQGLDTEAFF. Here the CDR3 DNA reads TGTGCCAGCAGTTACTCGCAGGGTTTGGACACTGAAGCTTTCTTT.

This clonotype was seen ten or more times. The chain has TRBV29-1 and TRBJ2-1; D is perhaps TRBD1 (5 bases). The CDR3 totals 12 residues. V was trimmed by 6 bases and J by 6 bases, leaving 12 bases between them. Germline V gene sequence: CDR1 SQVTM, CDR2 ANQGSEA. CDR3 amino acids: CSVNQGINEQFF. In DNA form, the CDR3 reads TGCAGCGTGAACCAGGGAATCAATGAGCAGTTCTTC.

This clonotype turned up a few times. The chain joins TRBV9 to TRBJ2-7; 15 positions agree with TRBD2. Germline-derived CDR1 and CDR2 are SGDLS and YYNGEE. The CDR3 sequence is 15 residues long. J lost 6 bases, V lost 4 bases, and 5 bases had no gene match. The CDR3 sequence is CASSPQGLAGGEQYF. CDR3 sequence (DNA): TGTGCCAGCAGCCCCCAGGGACTAGCGGGAGGCGAGCAGTACTTC.

This clonotype was detected a few times. The chain joins TRBV7-9 to TRBJ2-2, with a weak D call TRBD2 (5 bases). Trimming took 6 bases from V and 0 from J, leaving 17 bases between them. Germline CDR1 is SEHNR and CDR2 is FQNEAQ (reference sequence). CDR3 length: 17 amino acids. The CDR3 DNA reads as TGTGCCAGCAGAAATATTCCACGGGGAGCGAACACCGGGGAGCTGTTTTTT. Protein product: CASRNIPRGANTGELFF. The variable domain in full, with the rest retrieved from reference TRBV7-9 and TRBJ2-2, is DTGVSQNPRHKITKRGQNVTFRCDPISEHNRLYWYRQTLGQGPEFLTYFQNEAQLEKSRLLSDRFSAERPKGSFSTLEIQRTEQGDSAMYLCASRNIPRGANTGELFFGEGSRLTVL.

The DNA for the CDR3 is TGCAGTGCAGCCAGGGGGGACAATGAGCAGTTCTTC. Its translation: CSAARGDNEQFF. The chain recombines TRBV20-1 with TRBJ2-1, with TRBD1 as a possible D gene (7 bases). The V end lost 6 bases, the J end lost 5 bases, and 11 bases lay between the germline ends. The CDR3 runs 12 residues. The germline V gene encodes CDR1 DFQATT and CDR2 SNEGSKA (reference sequence).

The CDR3 nucleotides are TGCAGCGCTGGTTTGCCCTACACCTTC. It yields the protein CSAGLPYTF. The chain is built from TRBV29-1 and TRBJ1-2, with no clear D. Trimming removed 7 bases at V and 10 bases at J, with 10 bases between. Germline assignment: CDR1 SQVTM and CDR2 ANQGSEA. The CDR3 is made up of 9 amino acids.

The chain couples TRBV7-2 to TRBJ2-7; D is perhaps TRBD1 (6 bases). Germline CDR1 SGHTA, CDR2 FQGNSA. Trimming shortened V by 5 bases and J by 5 bases, and 19 bases separated the two germline ends. The CDR3 is made up of 15 amino acids. In DNA form, the CDR3 reads TGTGCCAGCAGCCTGCTGGGGGCCGTTCCGGACGAGCAGTACTTC. Its translation: CASSLLGAVPDEQYF.

This clonotype occurred a few times. The V and J genes are TRBV4-1 and TRBJ2-5, with no clear D. The germline gives CDR1 MGHRA, CDR2 YSYEKL. Deletions cut 5 bases from V and 1 base from J, with 14 bases between. This CDR3 region has 15 residues. The CDR3 DNA is TGCGCCAGCAGCAGTCGTAGGGCTGGCCAAGAGACCCAGTACTTC. It is translated as CASSSRRAGQETQYF.

This clonotype was counted between two and nine times. The chain joins TRBV29-1 to TRBJ2-2; D might be TRBD2 (6 bases). The germline V gene encodes CDR1 SQVTM and CDR2 ANQGSEA. Trimming cost V 2 bases and J 6 bases, with 10 bases left between them. This CDR3 is built from 13 residues. The CDR3, as DNA: TGCAGCGTTGAAACGGGGGTTGCCGGGGAGCTGTTTTTT. Protein: CSVETGVAGELFF.

This clonotype was counted many times. The chain employs TRBV7-2 and TRBJ2-3; perhaps TRBD2 as D (6 bases). Trimming removed 5 bases from V and 2 bases from J, with 11 bases in between. CDR1 is SGHTA, CDR2 FQGNSA, per germline. The CDR3 contains 14 residues. CDR3 DNA sequence: TGTGCCAGCAGCCTGGGACTGAACACAGATACGCAGTATTTT. Residues: CASSLGLNTDTQYF.